Many counts were recorded for the clone carrying this T cell receptor (beta chain). What it binds is not known. V lost 6 bases and J lost 6; bases outside the gene matches: 8. CDR1 and CDR2 from the germline V gene are MNHNS and SASEGT. The CDR3 is 14 residues long. The entry originates in a study of glioma-infiltrating T cells. TCR alpha and beta CDR3 regions were amplified from RNA using iRepertoire nested multiplex PCR. MiXCR, applied by TCRdb to the multiplex PCR reads, yields one record per CDR3 protein. The table lists around 130,000 distinct CDR3 sequences, around 25% of them singletons. Notes on the study in general: Non-neoplastic patients had below-expected tissue-blood divergence, while all gliomas exceeded expectation.

The TCR originated in a human donor with low-grade glioma or glioblastoma, undergoing nonglioma brain surgery, or in good health (not recorded which). The sequenced sample consisted of glioma tissue, nonneoplastic brain tissue, or PBMCs (not recorded which). V is TRBV6-1 and J is TRBJ2-7; 10 bases fit TRBD1. CDR3: CASRGTGVGGEQYV. The CDR3 coding sequence is TGTGCCAGCAGGGGGACAGGGGTAGGAGGCGAGCAGTACGTC.